The 27 T cell receptor beta chains reported below all come from one sample, sequenced in a study of early T cells in non-severe SARS-CoV-2 infection (dated by TCRdb to about 2021). The library was prepared using 5' RACE. TCRdb names NextSeq 500 as the instrument used. The public sequencing data were trimmed at Q25 with fastp and processed into clonotypes with MiXCR by TCRdb, which kept only in-frame beta chains. Under each unique CDR3 protein, matching rows form one entry showing the most common genes and DNA. For this sample there are approximately 32,000 distinct CDR3 sequences; under 7.5% appear just once. Jointly, the top ten make up approximately 35% of the sample. The source material was whole blood. These receptors all come from an adult who was a healthcare worker with PCR-confirmed SARS-CoV-2 infection or an uninfected control (not recorded which).

This clonotype has at least ten counts. The chain links TRBV20-1 to TRBJ1-2; D is unresolved. V gave up 5 bases and J gave up 5 bases, with 6 bases separating them. Per the germline V gene, CDR1 is DFQATT and CDR2 is SNEGSKA (reference sequence). The CDR3 has 10 amino acids. CDR3 residues: CSALDYGYTF. Written as DNA, the CDR3 is TGCAGTGCTTTAGATTATGGCTACACCTTC.

This rearrangement joins TRBV19 to TRBJ2-5; TRBD1 might be the D (6 bases). V lost 7 bases and J 6 bases, leaving 12 bases between the germline ends. Germline-derived CDR1 and CDR2 are LNHDA and SQIVND (reference sequence). The CDR3 runs 12 residues. The DNA for the CDR3 is TGTGCCAGTATGGGACAAGCACAGACCCAGTACTTC. Encoded protein: CASMGQAQTQYF.

This clonotype showed up just a few times. The chain couples TRBV20-1 to TRBJ2-5, with TRBD2 matching over 9 bases. The V and J ends lost 5 bases and 5 bases, in that order; junction bases with no gene match: 6. CDR1 is DFQATT and CDR2 is SNEGSKA in the germline V gene (reference sequence). The CDR3 runs to 13 residues. The CDR3 reads CSAPNSGSETQYF. CDR3 in DNA: TGCAGTGCTCCGAATAGCGGGAGTGAGACCCAGTACTTC.

This clonotype has just a few counts. The chain is built from TRBV24-1 and TRBJ2-2, with D perhaps matching TRBD1 (5 bases). V was trimmed by 3 bases and J by 0 bases, leaving 7 bases between them. Germline CDR1 KGHDR, CDR2 SFDVKD. CDR3 size: 15 residues. CDR3 amino acids: CATSDPDTNTGELFF. The CDR3 nucleotides are TGTGCCACCAGTGATCCGGACACGAACACCGGGGAGCTGTTTTTT.

This clonotype was seen repeatedly, ten times or more. The chain uses TRBV20-1 and TRBJ2-1, with D hard to call. This CDR3 region has 17 residues. Germline V gives CDR1 DFQATT, CDR2 SNEGSKA (reference sequence). V was pared by 0 bases and J by 0 bases, with 15 bases between. The CDR3 nucleotides read TGCAGTGCTAGAGATCGTTTAGCCCCCGGCTCCTACAATGAGCAGTTCTTC. Translation gives CSARDRLAPGSYNEQFF.

This clonotype was recorded many times. CDR3 loop: CASSLEQEGYEQYF. DNA of the CDR3: TGTGCCAGCAGCTTGGAACAGGAGGGCTACGAGCAGTACTTC. V usage is TRBV5-6 and J usage is TRBJ2-7; a possible D gene is TRBD2 (6 bases). Trimming removed 0 bases at V and 3 bases at J, with 10 bases between. Germline V gene sequence: CDR1 SGHDT, CDR2 YYEEEE. The CDR3 length is 14 residues.

This clonotype showed up many times. The chain is built from TRBV25-1 and TRBJ2-7, with 7 bases aligning to TRBD1. Germline values: CDR1 MGHDK, CDR2 SYGVNS. The CDR3 loop spans 16 amino acids. The V segment lost 1 base and the J segment 2 bases; nucleotides outside the gene matches: 8. As DNA, the CDR3 is TGTGCCAGCAGTGAATTCAGAACAGGGGAGACCTACGAGCAGTACTTC. This sequence encodes CASSEFRTGETYEQYF.

The V call is TRBV20-1, the J call TRBJ2-3; 8 nucleotides match TRBD2. V shed 0 bases, J shed 4 bases, and the junction held 3 bases outside the gene matches. This CDR3 region has 14 residues. From germline, CDR1 is DFQATT and CDR2 SNEGSKA (reference sequence). This chain's CDR3 is CSARDSGLADTQYF. The DNA for the CDR3 is TGCAGTGCTAGAGATTCGGGACTAGCAGATACGCAGTATTTT.

In this sample, this clonotype turned up a few times. J is TRBJ1-4 and V is TRBV27; TRBD1 matches at 8 bases. The CDR3 length is 15 residues. The germline V gene has CDR1 MNHEY and CDR2 SMNVEV (reference sequence). J lost 3 bases, V lost 5 bases, and 5 bases had no gene match. The CDR3 loop is CASSATGGANEKLFF. The CDR3 coding sequence is TGTGCCAGCAGTGCTACAGGGGGAGCTAATGAAAAACTGTTTTTT.

This clonotype was counted at least ten times. V and J are TRBV20-1 and TRBJ2-1; 12 nucleotides match TRBD2. Trimming removed 6 bases from V and 12 bases from J; junction bases left unmatched: 9. The CDR3 length is 13 residues. Germline lookup yields CDR1 DFQATT and CDR2 SNEGSKA (reference sequence). The CDR3 DNA follows: TGCAGTGCCCGGACTAGCGGGGACTCCAGGCAGTTCTTC. Residues: CSARTSGDSRQFF.

This clonotype was observed many times. The chain is built from TRBV4-2 and TRBJ2-7; 7 bases agree with TRBD2. The V and J ends lost 1 base and 3 bases, in that order; junction bases with no gene match: 12. The CDR3 sequence is 17 residues long. The germline V gene encodes CDR1 LGHNA and CDR2 YNFKEQ. The CDR3 bases are TGTGCCAGCAGCCAAGGGCATCGAGCGGGGCACGACTACGAGCAGTACTTC. It codes for CASSQGHRAGHDYEQYF.

In its sample, this clonotype was seen many times. The chain employs TRBV11-3 and TRBJ2-1, with unresolved D. The CDR3 has 14 amino acids. With 0 bases removed from V and 8 bases from J, the gap between germline ends came to 11 bases. Germline CDR1 reads SGHNT; CDR2 reads YENEEA. Written as DNA, the CDR3 is TGTGCCAGCAGCTTAGATCTTACGTACCATGAGCAGTTCTTC. The encoded protein is CASSLDLTYHEQFF.

In this sample, this clonotype turned up many times. The chain carries TRBV19 and TRBJ1-4; tentatively, D is TRBD1 (5 bases). The CDR3 covers 14 residues. Germline V gene data show CDR1 as LNHDA and CDR2 as SQIVND (reference sequence). V lost 0 bases and J 4 bases, leaving 6 bases between the germline ends. The CDR3 loop is CASSIEGLNEKLFF. CDR3 nucleotides: TGTGCCAGTAGTATAGAGGGGCTTAATGAAAAACTGTTTTTT.

There are many counts of this clonotype. This chain connects TRBV27 to TRBJ2-3; no firm D call. The CDR3 sequence is 15 residues long. The V end lost 5 bases, the J end lost 0 bases, and 12 bases lay between the germline ends. Germline V gene sequence: CDR1 MNHEY, CDR2 SMNVEV (reference sequence). This CDR3 reads CASSLLLGSTDTQYF. The CDR3 region has the DNA TGTGCCAGCAGTCTCTTGCTAGGGAGCACAGATACGCAGTATTTT.

Many counts were recorded for this clonotype. This rearrangement joins TRBV5-1 to TRBJ2-7; 12 bases are shared with TRBD2. Per the germline V gene, CDR1 is SGHRS and CDR2 is YFSETQ. Trimming at V came to 0 bases and at J to 4 bases, leaving 2 bases not matched to a gene. The CDR3 loop spans 15 amino acids. This CDR3 reads CASSLVGTSGYEQYF. In DNA form, the CDR3 reads TGCGCCAGCAGCTTGGTGGGGACTAGCGGGTACGAGCAGTACTTC. The complete variable domain, with remaining parts taken from reference TRBV5-1 and TRBJ2-7, reads KAGVTQTPRYLIKTRGQQVTLSCSPISGHRSVSWYQQTPGQGLQFLFEYFSETQRNKGNFPGRFSGRQFSNSRSEMNVSTLELGDSALYLCASSLVGTSGYEQYFGPGTRLTVT.

This clonotype was found many times. The chain uses TRBV6-1 and TRBJ1-1; D gene uncertain. There are 14 residues in the CDR3. V was shortened by 1 base and J by 4 bases, with 10 bases between the two germline ends. Germline V CDR1 and CDR2: MNHNS, SASEGT. The chain's CDR3 is CASSEDVSLTEAFF. Here the CDR3 DNA reads TGTGCCAGCAGTGAAGATGTCAGCCTCACTGAAGCTTTCTTT.

The chain combines TRBV7-2 with TRBJ1-1; D is uncertain. CDR1 SGHTA and CDR2 FQGNSA come from the germline V gene. The CDR3 consists of 14 residues. Trimming took off 2 bases at V and 4 bases at J, with 11 bases between the two ends. The CDR3 nucleotides read TGTGCCAGCAGCTTAAGGGTTTTGGGCACTGAAGCTTTCTTT. Amino acids: CASSLRVLGTEAFF.

There are many counts of this clonotype. The chain combines TRBV6-5 with TRBJ1-2; D is perhaps TRBD1 (5 bases). Germline loops: CDR1 MNHEY, CDR2 SVGAGI. Trimming stripped 4 bases from V and 2 bases from J, with 14 bases between. This CDR3 has 15 amino acids. Here the CDR3 DNA reads TGTGCCAGCAGTTCTGGGACTTCACTAAACTATGGCTACACCTTC. Translated: CASSSGTSLNYGYTF.

This chain joins TRBV6-5 and TRBJ1-1; TRBD1 might be the D (5 bases). Trimming removed 0 bases from V and 5 bases from J, with 10 bases in between. Germline CDR1 reads MNHEY; CDR2 reads SVGAGI. The CDR3 totals 14 residues. In DNA form, the CDR3 reads TGTGCCAGCAGTTACTCCGGGGGACGGACTGAAGCTTTCTTT. Amino acid sequence: CASSYSGGRTEAFF.

This clonotype was observed at least ten times. This sequence joins TRBV24-1 and TRBJ2-6, with unresolved D. This CDR3 spans 14 amino acids. CDR1 and CDR2 from the germline V gene are KGHDR and SFDVKD. With 7 bases removed from V and 0 bases from J, the gap between germline ends came to 6 bases. CDR3 sequence: CATSRSSGANVLTF. The CDR3 DNA follows: TGTGCCACCAGCCGGAGCTCTGGGGCCAACGTCCTGACTTTC.

The V call is TRBV24-1, the J call TRBJ2-1; a possible D gene is TRBD2 (6 bases). This CDR3 comprises 17 residues. CDR1 is KGHDR, CDR2 SFDVKD, per germline. Deletions cut 0 bases from V and 0 bases from J, with 11 bases between. CDR3 sequence reads: CATSDLKRASSYNEQFF. In nucleotides, the CDR3 is TGTGCCACCAGTGATTTGAAGCGGGCGAGCTCCTACAATGAGCAGTTCTTC.

This chain uses TRBV5-4 with TRBJ2-2, with TRBD1 matching 9 bases. CDR3 size: 16 residues. Germline-derived CDR1 and CDR2 are SGHNT and YYREEE (reference sequence). The junction had 4 bases not matched to a gene; V was cut back by 4 bases and J by 0 bases. The CDR3 bases are TGTGCCAGCAGCGACACAGGGGGCGCGAACACCGGGGAGCTGTTTTTT. Translation: CASSDTGGANTGELFF. Full variable domain (missing parts from reference TRBV5-4 and TRBJ2-2): ETGVTQSPTHLIKTRGQQVTLRCSSQSGHNTVSWYQQALGQGPQFIFQYYREEENGRGNFPPRFSGLQFPNYSSELNVNALELDDSALYLCASSDTGGANTGELFFGEGSRLTVL.

This clonotype was counted ten times or more. V and J are TRBV4-1 and TRBJ2-7; TRBD1 matches 7 bases. The J segment lost 3 bases and the V segment lost 1 base, leaving 3 bases of the junction unmatched. Germline values: CDR1 MGHRA, CDR2 YSYEKL. The CDR3 runs to 14 residues. CDR3 in amino acids: CASSQGDRDYEQYF. The CDR3 DNA reads as TGCGCCAGCAGCCAAGGAGACAGGGACTACGAGCAGTACTTC.

In this sample, this clonotype turned up many times. For the CDR3, the DNA is TGTGCCAGCAGCCAAGAGCAGCTCAGCTCTGGGGCCAACGTCCTGACTTTC. Protein sequence: CASSQEQLSSGANVLTF. This chain uses TRBV4-2 with TRBJ2-6, with D hard to call. Per the germline V gene, CDR1 is LGHNA and CDR2 is YNFKEQ. Trimming left V 0 bases short and J 0 bases short, with 9 bases between. This CDR3 has 17 residues.

This clonotype was seen a handful of times. This rearrangement joins TRBV28 to TRBJ1-1, with D possibly TRBD1 on 6 matching bases. The CDR3 extends over 15 amino acids. V dropped 3 bases and J dropped 1 base, with 12 bases sitting between them. Germline V gene sequence: CDR1 MDHEN, CDR2 SYDVKM. CDR3: CASSFLGTSNTEAFF. The CDR3 nucleotides read TGTGCCAGCAGTTTTCTGGGGACATCGAACACTGAAGCTTTCTTT.

In its sample, this clonotype was seen many times. The chain uses TRBV24-1 and TRBJ2-2; no firm D call. The germline CDR1 and CDR2 sequences are KGHDR and SFDVKD. The CDR3 is made up of 15 amino acids. The germline V and J ends were trimmed by 4 bases and 8 bases, with 16 bases remaining between them. The CDR3 here is CATSDPRKGRGELFF. The CDR3 DNA sequence: TGTGCCACCAGTGACCCGAGGAAAGGGCGAGGGGAGCTGTTTTTT.

This clonotype appeared many times. The chain has TRBV7-8 and TRBJ2-1; D might be TRBD2 (7 bases). Germline V gives CDR1 SGHVS, CDR2 FQNEAQ. This CDR3 region has 14 residues. V shed 0 bases and J shed 12 bases, with 15 bases lying between them. CDR3 amino acids: CASSLAPGGPGQFF. The DNA of the CDR3 is TGTGCCAGCAGCTTAGCACCCGGGGGGCCGGGGCAGTTCTTC.